The 28 T cell receptor beta chains in this list originate from one sample, sequenced in a study of radiotherapy plus CTLA-4 blockade in lung cancer (dated by TCRdb to the late 2010s). Receptors were amplified or captured by the immunoSEQ multiplex PCR assay. TCRdb re-hosts the immuneACCESS table, in-frame sequences only. Its copies lack some clones; in the studies checked, an unresolved V gene accounts for under half of them, and the cause for the rest is not known. The sample table contains about 98,000 clones; only one count was recorded for more than 75% of them. 3% to 4% of the sample lies in the top ten. This specimen was peripheral blood, taken from a patient treated with radiotherapy plus ipilimumab. The receptors stem from a human donor with non-small cell lung cancer who had a partial response to radiotherapy plus ipilimumab.

The genes are TRBV19 and TRBJ1-1; D is undetermined. The germline CDR1 and CDR2 sequences are LNHDA and SQIVND (reference sequence). V dropped 7 bases and J dropped 1 base, with 10 bases sitting between them. This CDR3 comprises 13 residues. CDR3 in amino acids: CASNVIGNTEAFF. The CDR3, as DNA: TGTGCCAGTAACGTCATCGGGAACACTGAAGCTTTCTTT.

This chain connects TRBV28 to TRBJ1-1; no firm D call. The V end was cut by 5 bases, the J end by 3 bases, with 16 bases between. Looked up from germline, CDR1 is MDHEN and CDR2 is SYDVKM. This CDR3 comprises 15 residues. Written as DNA, the CDR3 is TGTGCCAGCAGTCCCGGACTCGGTAGGGACACTGAAGCTTTCTTT. This gives the protein CASSPGLGRDTEAFF.

The rearrangement uses TRBV18 and TRBJ2-7; 7 bases match TRBD2. This CDR3 contains 13 residues. V lost 4 bases to trimming and J lost 2 bases; unmatched junction nucleotides: 2. Per germline, CDR1 KGHSH and CDR2 LQKENI. Here the CDR3 reads CASSLLAAYEQYF. DNA of the CDR3: TGTGCCAGCTCACTGCTAGCGGCCTACGAGCAGTACTTC.

This clone occurred once. V is TRBV9 and J is TRBJ2-1, with 8 bases identical to TRBD2. The germline gives CDR1 SGDLS, CDR2 YYNGEE. The length of the CDR3 is 14 residues. After removal of 7 bases from V and 6 bases from J, the junction contained 9 bases not matched to a gene. Here the CDR3 DNA reads TGTGCCAGCGCTAAAGCGGGAGCGAGCAATGAGCAGTTCTTC. Protein sequence: CASAKAGASNEQFF.

This chain uses TRBV6-4 with TRBJ2-3, with 11 bases fitting TRBD2. The CDR3 is 14 amino acids. V shed 6 bases and J 5 bases; nucleotides not matched to a gene: 4. CDR1 and CDR2 from the germline V gene are MRHNA and SNTAGT. CDR3 loop: CASSLGLAGDTQYF. In DNA, the CDR3 is TGTGCCAGCAGCCTCGGACTAGCGGGAGATACGCAGTATTTT.

The rearrangement joins TRBV2 to TRBJ2-3; 12 nucleotides line up with TRBD2. Unmatched junction bases numbered 10, after V lost 7 bases and J lost 5 bases. Germline-derived CDR1 and CDR2 are SNHLY and FYNNEI. The CDR3 is made up of 16 amino acids. CDR3 region: CASIGLAGTRGDTQYF. The CDR3 nucleotides are TGTGCCAGCATTGGACTAGCGGGGACTAGGGGAGATACGCAGTATTTT.

This chain connects TRBV5-5 to TRBJ2-1, with a possible D match to TRBD2 (6 bases). Germline CDR1 SGHKS, CDR2 YYEKEE (reference sequence). The CDR3 spans 17 residues. V lost 1 base, J lost 8 bases, and 22 bases lay in between. CDR3 sequence reads: CASSLLGHGGGRDEQFF. DNA of the CDR3: TGTGCCAGCAGCTTGCTTGGCCATGGGGGAGGAAGGGATGAGCAGTTCTTC.

The V gene is TRBV5-4, the J gene TRBJ2-3, with D perhaps TRBD1 (5 bases). CDR1 is SGHNT, CDR2 YYREEE, per germline (reference sequence). Trimming left V 4 bases short and J 2 bases short, with 11 bases between. The CDR3 extends over 14 amino acids. CDR3 amino acids: CASSLGALTDTQYF. The CDR3 nucleotides are TGTGCCAGCAGCCTTGGGGCGCTCACAGATACGCAGTATTTT.

V and J are TRBV7-9 and TRBJ2-5, with D perhaps TRBD1 (6 bases). The DNA end lines up better with TRBJ2-7; the J call may be wrong. Germline lookup yields CDR1 SEHNR and CDR2 FQNEAQ (reference sequence). This CDR3 is 13 amino acids long. This CDR3 is CASSLSRGHEQYF. CDR3 DNA sequence: TGTGCCAGCAGCTTATCCAGGGGCCACGAGCAGTACTTC.

This chain uses TRBV28 with TRBJ2-1; 8 bases align to TRBD2. V was pared by 9 bases and J by 10 bases, with 17 bases of the junction left unmatched. Germline CDR1 MDHEN, CDR2 SYDVKM. The CDR3 sequence is 15 residues long. CDR3 sequence reads: CASRPPGLGGHEQFF. CDR3 DNA sequence: TGTGCCAGTAGACCGCCGGGACTAGGAGGTCACGAGCAGTTCTTC.

The CDR3 DNA follows: TGTGCCAGTAGTATAATTGGACAGGGCGGTCAGCCCCAGCATTTT. Residues: CASSIIGQGGQPQHF. The chain recombines TRBV19 with TRBJ1-5; 8 bases are a match to TRBD1. Germline CDR1 is LNHDA and CDR2 is SQIVND (reference sequence). The junction had 6 bases not matched to a gene; V was cut back by 2 bases and J by 6 bases. This CDR3 is 15 amino acids long.

In its sample, this clone was seen a few times. The chain carries TRBV9 and TRBJ2-5, with TRBD1 matching over 7 bases. The germline CDR1 and CDR2 sequences are SGDLS and YYNGEE. CDR3 length: 18 amino acids. The junction had 16 bases not matched to a gene; V was cut back by 0 bases and J by 5 bases. The CDR3, as DNA: TGTGCCAGCAGCGTAGCTCCGAAAAATCGAGGGGGCGAGGAGACCCAGTACTTC. It specifies CASSVAPKNRGGEETQYF. Looking up the rest from reference TRBV9 and TRBJ2-5 gives the full variable domain: DSGVTQTPKHLITATGQRVTLRCSPRSGDLSVYWYQQSLDQGLQFLIQYYNGEERAKGNILERFSAQQFPDLHSELNLSSLELGDSALYFCASSVAPKNRGGEETQYFGPGTRLLVL.

A single count supports this clone. This chain's CDR3 is CASSRVQAEDTGELFF. The CDR3, as DNA: TGTGCCAGCAGCCGCGTCCAGGCGGAGGACACCGGGGAGCTGTTTTTT. The chain uses TRBV4-2 and TRBJ2-2; perhaps TRBD2 as D (5 bases). Germline V gene data show CDR1 as LGHNA and CDR2 as YNFKEQ. The CDR3 is 16 residues long. Deletions cut 4 bases from V and 3 bases from J, with 15 bases between.

This clone has only a few counts. The chain is built from TRBV9 and TRBJ2-5; TRBD1 matches at 11 bases. Germline-derived CDR1 and CDR2 are SGDLS and YYNGEE. V lost 5 bases and J lost 5; bases outside the gene matches: 8. This CDR3 is built from 15 residues. The CDR3 nucleotides read TGTGCCAGCAGGCTCGGGACAGGGGGTGGGGAGACCCAGTACTTC. Its translation: CASRLGTGGGETQYF.

J is TRBJ2-1 and V is TRBV11-2; 13 bases line up with TRBD2. Looked up from germline, CDR1 is SGHAT and CDR2 is FQNNGV. CDR3 length equals 15 residues. Trimming removed 5 bases from V and 8 bases from J; junction bases left unmatched: 6. CDR3 loop: CASSPTSGRFYEQFF. In nucleotides, the CDR3 is TGTGCCAGCAGCCCGACTAGCGGGAGGTTTTATGAGCAGTTCTTC.

The table lists this clone with a count of one. The gene calls are TRBV27 and TRBJ2-3; 8 positions match TRBD1. Germline CDR1 is MNHEY and CDR2 is SMNVEV (reference sequence). This CDR3 contains 17 residues. Trimming cost V 7 bases and J 0 bases; bases outside gene matches: 12. Here the CDR3 reads CASTLDSQGASTDTQYF. As DNA, the CDR3 is TGTGCCAGCACTCTTGACTCGCAGGGGGCCAGCACAGATACGCAGTATTTT.

The chain carries TRBV19 and TRBJ1-3; 8 bases agree with TRBD1. Per the germline V gene, CDR1 is LNHDA and CDR2 is SQIVND (reference sequence). This CDR3 contains 14 residues. V was clipped by 7 bases and J by 4 bases; unmatched bases: 6. The CDR3 loop is CASTLRTGGNTIYF. CDR3 in DNA: TGTGCCAGTACCCTTCGGACAGGGGGAAACACCATATATTTT.

This sequence joins TRBV28 and TRBJ2-3; 8 bases match TRBD2. Germline-derived CDR1 and CDR2 are MDHEN and SYDVKM. The CDR3 is made up of 16 amino acids. Unmatched junction bases numbered 11, after V lost 5 bases and J lost 4 bases. CDR3 protein: CASSPPGLVRPDTQYF. The DNA for the CDR3 is TGTGCCAGCAGTCCTCCGGGACTAGTGCGCCCAGATACGCAGTATTTT.

As DNA, the CDR3 is TGTGCCAGCAGCAGACAGGGGAAGGGCTACACCTTC. This gives the protein CASSRQGKGYTF. The V gene is TRBV11-2, the J gene TRBJ1-2, with 8 positions matching TRBD1. The CDR3 consists of 12 residues. Germline values: CDR1 SGHAT, CDR2 FQNNGV. After removal of 5 bases from V and 8 bases from J, the junction contained 4 bases not matched to a gene.

This clone was seen a handful of times. The gene calls are TRBV28 and TRBJ2-7; weak D call: TRBD2 (5 bases). CDR1 MDHEN and CDR2 SYDVKM come from the germline V gene. The length of the CDR3 is 14 residues. Trimming pared 5 bases from V and 4 bases from J, leaving 15 bases between. CDR3 nucleotide sequence: TGTGCCAGCAGTGGGGAAGCGGACCGTTACGAGCAGTACTTC. Its translation: CASSGEADRYEQYF.

The gene calls are TRBV6-1 and TRBJ2-7; 8 nucleotides line up with TRBD1. The CDR3 spans 14 residues. The germline V gene encodes CDR1 MNHNS and CDR2 SASEGT. V gave up 5 bases and J gave up 2 bases; unmatched junction bases: 5. Written as DNA, the CDR3 is TGTGCCAGCAGTTCCCGACAGGGGACCTACGAGCAGTACTTC. Translating gives CASSSRQGTYEQYF.

In its sample, this clone was seen once. This chain connects TRBV28 to TRBJ1-1; 9 nucleotides match TRBD1. Trimming at V came to 5 bases and at J to 3 bases, leaving 7 bases not matched to a gene. This CDR3 has 15 residues. Germline CDR1 and CDR2: MDHEN and SYDVKM. CDR3 loop: CASSPRGTGHTEAFF. The CDR3 DNA follows: TGTGCCAGCAGTCCACGGGGGACAGGGCACACTGAAGCTTTCTTT.

This chain joins TRBV10-3 and TRBJ2-7, with TRBD2 matching 8 bases. J was trimmed by 1 base and V by 0 bases; bases with no gene match: 5. This CDR3 is built from 16 residues. Germline V gene lookup returns CDR1 ENHRY and CDR2 SYGVKD. The CDR3 region is CAISESGLEWSYEQYF. The CDR3 nucleotides are TGTGCCATCAGTGAGTCGGGACTAGAGTGGTCCTACGAGCAGTACTTC.

This rearrangement joins TRBV6-6 to TRBJ2-7, with a tentative D call TRBD1 (6 bases). The V gene's germline CDR1 is MNHNY and CDR2 SVGAGI (reference sequence). This CDR3 has 15 residues. Trimming shortened V by 5 bases and J by 1 base, and 15 bases separated the two germline ends. CDR3 residues: CASSGSRGRSYEQYF. CDR3 coding DNA: TGTGCCAGCAGTGGTTCGAGGGGGAGATCCTACGAGCAGTACTTC.

This chain joins TRBV5-1 and TRBJ1-1, with D hard to call. There are 17 residues in the CDR3. V lost 0 bases and J 1 base, leaving 16 bases between the germline ends. CDR1 SGHRS and CDR2 YFSETQ come from the germline V gene. The CDR3: CASSLAVAGIGNTEAFF. CDR3 in DNA: TGCGCCAGCAGCTTGGCCGTGGCAGGAATCGGGAACACTGAAGCTTTCTTT.

This chain uses TRBV18 with TRBJ1-1, with TRBD1 matching over 8 bases. The trim removed 0 bases at V and 1 base at J, leaving 7 bases unmatched. The CDR3 spans 17 residues. Per the germline V gene, CDR1 is KGHSH and CDR2 is LQKENI. CDR3: CASSPPVDRGRNTEAFF. The DNA of the CDR3 is TGTGCCAGCTCACCACCGGTTGACAGGGGAAGGAACACTGAAGCTTTCTTT.

CDR3 residues: CATRGTGGDQETQYF. The CDR3 DNA sequence: TGTGCCACTAGGGGGACAGGGGGCGACCAAGAGACCCAGTACTTC. This chain links TRBV6-5 with TRBJ2-5; 12 bases map to TRBD1. The CDR3 contains 15 residues. Losses at the gene ends were 10 bases for V and 0 bases for J; bases not matched to a gene: 6. Germline CDR1 reads MNHEY; CDR2 reads SVGAGI.

This chain joins TRBV5-8 and TRBJ1-2; no clear D gene. This CDR3 comprises 17 residues. Trimming took off 1 base at V and 6 bases at J, with 22 bases between the two ends. CDR1 and CDR2 (germline): SGHTS, YDEGEE. CDR3 sequence (DNA): TGTGCCAGCAGCTTGAGGGTGCGACGACTAACCACCAATGGCTACACCTTC. Its protein product is CASSLRVRRLTTNGYTF.